This TCR beta chain came from a study of OX40 agonist ivuxolimab in advanced cancers. Study summary: Prior checkpoint blockade (anti-PD-1, anti-PD-L1 or anti-CTLA-4) was permitted; about 40% had it. Partial responses were observed in three patients, of whom one had hepatocellular carcinoma and two had cutaneous melanoma.

General study results and limits: Expanded clones were, on average, more numerous in CD8+ T cells than in CD4+.

To note about this clone: Its antigen is unidentified.

Clones were sequenced by immunoSEQ multiplex PCR, and TCRdb holds only the in-frame ones, with some missing. The repertoire consists of over 100,000 clones, with around 91% occurring once and the leading ten covering approximately 0.55%. The CDR3 contains 16 residues. With V trimmed by 5 bases and J by 4 bases, 6 bases remained unmatched. The germline gives CDR1 SGHNT, CDR2 YENEEA. Autoimmune disease history or systemic immunosuppression led to patients being barred. Sequencing was performed on CD4+ or CD8+ T cells sorted from blood, taken in a trial of the OX40 agonist ivuxolimab. V usage is TRBV11-3 and J usage is TRBJ2-1; 12 bases match TRBD2. This receptor was identified in an adult with an advanced solid tumor such as melanoma, head and neck, liver or kidney cancer. As DNA, the CDR3 is TGTGCCAGCAGCCGGGCTAGCGGGGGGGCATACAATGAGCAGTTCTTC. Its protein product is CASSRASGGAYNEQFF.